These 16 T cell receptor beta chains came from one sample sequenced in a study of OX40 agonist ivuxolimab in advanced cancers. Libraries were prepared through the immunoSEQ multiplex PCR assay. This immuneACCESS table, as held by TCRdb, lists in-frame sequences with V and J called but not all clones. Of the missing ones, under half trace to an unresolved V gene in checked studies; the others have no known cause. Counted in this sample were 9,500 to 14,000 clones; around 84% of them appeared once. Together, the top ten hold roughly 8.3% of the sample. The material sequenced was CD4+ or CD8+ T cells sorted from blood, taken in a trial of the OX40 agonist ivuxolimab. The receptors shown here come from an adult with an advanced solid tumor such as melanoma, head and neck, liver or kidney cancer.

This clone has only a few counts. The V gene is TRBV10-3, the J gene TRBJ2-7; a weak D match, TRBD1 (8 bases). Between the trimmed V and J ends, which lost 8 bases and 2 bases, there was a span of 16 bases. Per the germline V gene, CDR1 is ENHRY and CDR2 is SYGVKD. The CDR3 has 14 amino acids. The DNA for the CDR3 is TGTGCCATCGCCGGGGGGACAGGTACCTACGAGCAGTACTTC. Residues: CAIAGGTGTYEQYF.

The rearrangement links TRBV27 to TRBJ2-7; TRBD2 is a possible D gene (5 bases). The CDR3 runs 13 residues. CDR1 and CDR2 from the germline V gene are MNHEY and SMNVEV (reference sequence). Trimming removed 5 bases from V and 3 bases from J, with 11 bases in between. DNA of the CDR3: TGTGCCAGCAGTGCCGGGATTCACTACGAGCAGTACTTC. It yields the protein CASSAGIHYEQYF.

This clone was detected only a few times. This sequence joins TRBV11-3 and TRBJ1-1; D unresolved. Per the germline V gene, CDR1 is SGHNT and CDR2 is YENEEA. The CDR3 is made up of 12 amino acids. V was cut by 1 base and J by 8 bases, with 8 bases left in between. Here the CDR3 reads CASSLVTPEAFF. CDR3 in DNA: TGTGCCAGCAGCTTAGTGACACCCGAAGCTTTCTTT.

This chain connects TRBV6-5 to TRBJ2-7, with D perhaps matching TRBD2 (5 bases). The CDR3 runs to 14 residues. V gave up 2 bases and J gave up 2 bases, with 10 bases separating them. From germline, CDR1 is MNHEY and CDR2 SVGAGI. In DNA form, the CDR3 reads TGTGCCAGCAGTTACGGGGAGTCCCCCTACGAGCAGTACTTC. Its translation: CASSYGESPYEQYF.

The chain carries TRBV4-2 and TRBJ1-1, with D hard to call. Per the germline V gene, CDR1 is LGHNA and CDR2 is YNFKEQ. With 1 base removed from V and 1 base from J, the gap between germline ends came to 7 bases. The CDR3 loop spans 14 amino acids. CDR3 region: CASSQGTENTEAFF. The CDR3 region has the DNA TGTGCCAGCAGCCAAGGGACGGAGAACACTGAAGCTTTCTTT.

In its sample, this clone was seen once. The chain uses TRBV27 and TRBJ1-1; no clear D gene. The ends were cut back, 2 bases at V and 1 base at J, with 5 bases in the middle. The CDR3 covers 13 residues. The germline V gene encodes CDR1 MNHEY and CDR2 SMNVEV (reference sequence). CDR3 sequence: CASSLDGNTEAFF. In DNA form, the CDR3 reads TGTGCCAGCAGTTTAGACGGGAACACTGAAGCTTTCTTT.

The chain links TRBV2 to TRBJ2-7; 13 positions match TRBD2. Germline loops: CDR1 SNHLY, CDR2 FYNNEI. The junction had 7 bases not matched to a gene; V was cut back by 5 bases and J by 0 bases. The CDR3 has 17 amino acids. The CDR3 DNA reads TGTGCCAGCAGTCCCGGGACTAGCGGGACGAGCTCCTACGAGCAGTACTTC. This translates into CASSPGTSGTSSYEQYF.

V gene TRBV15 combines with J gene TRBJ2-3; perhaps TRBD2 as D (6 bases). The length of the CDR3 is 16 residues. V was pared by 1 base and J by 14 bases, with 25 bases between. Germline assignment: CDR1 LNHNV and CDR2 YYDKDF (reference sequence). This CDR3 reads CATSRVGGATRTNLYF. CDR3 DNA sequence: TGTGCCACCAGCAGAGTTGGCGGGGCAACCCGAACAAACCTGTATTTT.

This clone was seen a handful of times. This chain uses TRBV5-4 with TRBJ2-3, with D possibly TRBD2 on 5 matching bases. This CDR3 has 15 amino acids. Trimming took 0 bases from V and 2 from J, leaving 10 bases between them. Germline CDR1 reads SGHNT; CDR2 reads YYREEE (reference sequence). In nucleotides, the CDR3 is TGTGCCAGCAGCTTGGTCGGCGGGTCCACAGATACGCAGTATTTT. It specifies CASSLVGGSTDTQYF.

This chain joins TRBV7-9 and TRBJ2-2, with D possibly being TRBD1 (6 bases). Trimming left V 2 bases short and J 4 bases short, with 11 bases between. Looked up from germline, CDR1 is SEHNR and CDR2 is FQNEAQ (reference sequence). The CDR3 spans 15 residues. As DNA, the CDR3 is TGTGCCAGCAGCTTACAGGGGAAGGGCACCGGGGAGCTGTTTTTT. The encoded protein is CASSLQGKGTGELFF.

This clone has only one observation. The CDR3 DNA reads as TGTGCCATCAGTGAGTCGAACGGGTGGGACAGGGGTGCAACTAATGAAAAACTGTTTTTT. Translation: CAISESNGWDRGATNEKLFF. The rearrangement links TRBV10-3 to TRBJ1-4; 10 bases map to TRBD1. Unmatched junction bases numbered 10, after V lost 0 bases and J lost 0 bases. The CDR3 length is 20 residues. Germline V gene data show CDR1 as ENHRY and CDR2 as SYGVKD.

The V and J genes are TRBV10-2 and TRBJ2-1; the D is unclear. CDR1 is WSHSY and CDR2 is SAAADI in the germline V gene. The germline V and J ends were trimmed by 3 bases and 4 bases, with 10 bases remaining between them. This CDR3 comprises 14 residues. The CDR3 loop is CASSEGARYNEQFF. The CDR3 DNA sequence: TGCGCCAGCAGTGAAGGAGCCAGGTACAATGAGCAGTTCTTC.

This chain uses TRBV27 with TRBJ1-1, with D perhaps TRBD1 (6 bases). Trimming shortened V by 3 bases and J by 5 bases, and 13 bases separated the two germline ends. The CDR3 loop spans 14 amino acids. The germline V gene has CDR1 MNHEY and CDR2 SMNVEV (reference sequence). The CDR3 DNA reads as TGTGCCAGCAGTTTCGGGGGGGCGGATACTGAAGCTTTCTTT. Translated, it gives CASSFGGADTEAFF.

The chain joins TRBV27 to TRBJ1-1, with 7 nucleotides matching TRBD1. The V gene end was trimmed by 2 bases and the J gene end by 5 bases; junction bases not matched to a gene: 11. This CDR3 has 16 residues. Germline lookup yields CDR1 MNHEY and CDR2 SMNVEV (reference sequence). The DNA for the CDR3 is TGTGCCAGCAGTTTACTGACAGGGAAGCTGTGGACTGAAGCTTTCTTT. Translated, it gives CASSLLTGKLWTEAFF.

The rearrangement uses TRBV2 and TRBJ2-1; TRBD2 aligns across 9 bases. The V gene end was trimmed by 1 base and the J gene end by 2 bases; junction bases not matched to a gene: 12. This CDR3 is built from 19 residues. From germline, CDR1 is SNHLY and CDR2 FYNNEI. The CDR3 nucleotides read TGTGCCAGCAGTGAAGGCGAACTCCGGACTAGCGTGACCTACAATGAGCAGTTCTTC. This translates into CASSEGELRTSVTYNEQFF.

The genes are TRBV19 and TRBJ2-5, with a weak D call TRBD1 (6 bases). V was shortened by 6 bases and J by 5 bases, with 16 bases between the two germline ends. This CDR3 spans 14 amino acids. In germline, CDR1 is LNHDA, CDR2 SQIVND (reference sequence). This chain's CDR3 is CASRKQGWMETQYF. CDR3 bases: TGTGCCAGTAGGAAACAGGGTTGGATGGAGACCCAGTACTTC.